Reported below is one T cell receptor (beta chain). This sample stems from a study of blood T cell repertoires in COVID-19. Here immunoSEQ multiplex PCR was the method, and the copy in TCRdb shows in-frame clones only, minus some. This repertoire shows under 70,000 clones, roughly 77% found once; its top ten account for 9% to 10%. V was shortened by 1 base and J by 6 bases, with 6 bases between the two germline ends. The CDR3 loop spans 13 amino acids. Germline CDR1 LGHNA, CDR2 YSLEER. This receptor was taken from a human donor in a cohort sampled during active COVID-19. V is TRBV4-3 and J is TRBJ2-2, with D hard to call. The specimen sequenced was peripheral blood. CDR3 in DNA: TGCGCCAGCAGCCAAGTAGCTGCCGGGGAGCTGTTTTTT. As protein: CASSQVAAGELFF.